This T cell receptor beta chain was recorded in a study of memory CD4+ T cells and cytomegalovirus serostatus (dated by TCRdb to about 2019). Regarding the research as a whole: A total of about 33 healthy Belgian adults, of whom 9 were CMV seropositive and about 24 were CMV seronegative, were included in the cohort. To replicate a published TCR-based CMV serostatus classifier, the researchers sequenced the CD4+ memory TCRbeta repertoires of a Belgian cohort whose cytomegalovirus serostatus was known.

CDR1 KGHSH and CDR2 LQKENI are derived from the germline V gene. Trimming removed 6 bases from V and 3 bases from J, leaving 18 bases between the germline ends. The CDR3 starts with the cysteine, ends with the phenylalanine, and has 17 residues. The retained sequence is limited to the CDR3, 51 bases, with the frame set at the first base. Notes on this clone: What this receptor recognizes is not known. No much larger clonotype is one base removed from it; base qualities were not supplied.

Genomic DNA was extracted from sorted cells with the Quick-DNA Microprep Kit. TCRbeta DNA was amplified with the immunoSEQ hsTCRbeta kit following the manufacturer's protocol. TCRbeta libraries were sequenced on an Illumina MiSeq instrument. The study's processing was this. Once out-of-frame sequences had been removed, 2,204,828 distinct TCRbeta sequences were left, which works out to an average of roughly 70,000 per individual. Each individual was scored using the number of 170 or so previously reported CMV-associated TCRbeta sequences that the individual carried and the total number of productive distinct TCRbeta sequences. A beta-binomial model was reimplemented in Python, and random forests from scikit-learn, run with default parameters, were trained on data from the US cohort. On the Belgian cohort, classifier performance was reported as the median AUC, along with percentile confidence intervals, across 10,000 bootstrap iterations. TCRdb retrieved this table from immuneACCESS and kept in-frame rearrangements only. Not all clones are present; in checked studies, unresolved V genes account for under half, and no reason is known for the remainder. V and J calls and clone size are copied from that table; D and trimming were computed from the DNA. Present in this sample are approximately 44,000 clones, just over 75% of which were seen just once. The top ten hold around 1.9% of the sample.

Paper-wide results and their limitations: The results were read as suggesting that the CMV-associated TCR signature is, for the most part, present in the CD4+ memory repertoire. Unlike the original study, which covered naive and memory CD4+ and CD8+ populations, the Belgian study sequenced only CD4+CD45RO+ memory cells. For predicting CMV serostatus, the median bootstrapped AUC was about 0.94 using the original framework and roughly 0.92 using a US-trained random forest. On the Belgian cohort, the classifier based on the original framework reached a median bootstrapped AUC of approximately 0.95, with a 95% CI of 0.76-1.00. Among the roughly 160 previously reported CMV-associated TCRbeta sequences, roughly 68 showed up in the CD4+ memory repertoires, with each one found in between one and five individuals.

A FACSAria II was used to sort memory CD4+ T cells, defined as single viable CD3+CD4+CD8-CD45RO+ cells. CMV serostatus was determined using a Roche Elecsys assay that detects serum IgG against CMV pp150, pp28, p38 and p52. After thawing, total CD4+ T cells were enriched by positive selection with CD4 magnetic microbeads. The samples came from a different study that was designed specifically to examine the CD4+ T cell memory repertoire. Peripheral blood mononuclear cells were isolated and cryopreserved following standard operating procedures; serum was stored at -80 °C. The staining used CD3-PerCP (BW264/56), CD4-APC (RPA-T4), CD45RO-PE (UCHT1) and CD8-Pacific Orange (3B5) antibodies, and Sytox blue was used to exclude non-viable cells.

The receptor comes from an adult in good health and CMV-seronegative. Recombination linked TRBV18 to TRBJ2-6; the D gene is possibly TRBD1, with 6 bases matching. The sample consisted of memory CD4+ T cells from blood. The bases read TGTGCCAGCTCTTCGAATTTGGGGGCTGGTGGGGCCAACGTCCTGACTTTC. This yields the protein CASSSNLGAGGANVLTF.